This T cell receptor (beta chain) was found in a study of cytomegalovirus exposure and HLA in healthy donors. J was trimmed by 5 bases and V by 6 bases; bases with no gene match: 9. CDR1 is MDHEN, CDR2 SYDVKM, per germline. The CDR3 covers 16 residues. Whole-study results and caveats: A classifier reportedly called cytomegalovirus status with high sensitivity and specificity. In vitro, a few CMV-associated chains proved specific for CMV antigens. It was 150 to 200 TCR beta chains that were listed as cytomegalovirus-associated.

Sequencing used immunoSEQ multiplex PCR; TCRdb keeps in-frame clones, though not all of them. This table holds more than 250,000 clones, about 92% found once. On this clone itself: Its antigen remains unidentified.

Material: PBMCs. The clonotype was recovered from a woman aged 25 to 45 in good health and CMV-seronegative. The gene calls are TRBV28 and TRBJ2-3; 12 nucleotides align to TRBD2. CDR3 coding DNA: TGTGCCAGCAGGCCTATTTGGACTAGCGGGATAGATACGCAGTATTTT. Translated: CASRPIWTSGIDTQYF.